Each of the 13 T cell receptor beta chains below was sequenced from the same sample in a study of cytomegalovirus exposure and HLA in healthy donors (dated by TCRdb to the late 2010s). Libraries were built with the immunoSEQ multiplex PCR assay. This is the immuneACCESS table as TCRdb keeps it, with only in-frame sequences that have V and J called. A part of the clones is gone; compared with another copy, unresolved V genes explain less than half, and the rest is unexplained. Counted in this sample were around 170,000 clones; 85% of them appeared once. The top ten clonotypes cover about 15% of the sample. Sequenced sample: PBMCs. The receptors derive from a man younger than 30 in good health and CMV-seropositive.

V is TRBV7-9 and J is TRBJ1-2; D unresolved. Trimming took 8 bases from V and 7 from J, leaving 11 bases between them. The germline CDR1 and CDR2 sequences are SEHNR and FQNEAQ (reference sequence). The CDR3 extends over 11 amino acids. DNA of the CDR3: TGTGCCAGCGAGGGAGGGTCTGGCTACACCTTC. Translating it yields CASEGGSGYTF.

The chain employs TRBV5-1 and TRBJ2-1, with 10 positions matching TRBD1. This CDR3 region has 15 residues. Trimming cost V 3 bases and J 1 base; bases outside gene matches: 1. The V gene's germline CDR1 is SGHRS and CDR2 YFSETQ. The CDR3 sequence is CASSSGQGSYNEQFF. The CDR3 DNA is TGCGCCAGCAGCTCGGGACAGGGGTCCTACAATGAGCAGTTCTTC.

The DNA for the CDR3 is TGTGCCAGCATGGTGGGGGGATTGGGGACCCAGTACTTC. Protein product: CASMVGGLGTQYF. The genes are TRBV6-5 and TRBJ2-5, with D perhaps TRBD2 (6 bases). The CDR3 runs to 13 residues. Germline V CDR1 and CDR2: MNHEY, SVGAGI. V lost 7 bases and J lost 7, with 16 bases in between.

The genes are TRBV28 and TRBJ2-7, with D possibly being TRBD2 (6 bases). V was shortened by 5 bases and J by 12 bases, with 17 bases between the two germline ends. The CDR3 extends over 12 amino acids. Per germline, CDR1 MDHEN and CDR2 SYDVKM. Written as DNA, the CDR3 is TGTGCCAGCAGTCCCGCTGGAGGGGCATTGTACTTC. Translating gives CASSPAGGALYF. Variable domain in full (rest from reference TRBV28 and TRBJ2-7): DVKVTQSSRYLVKRTGEKVFLECVQDMDHENMFWYRQDPGLGLRLIYFSYDVKMKEKGDIPEGYSVSREKKERFSLILESASTNQTSMYLCASSPAGGALYFGPGTRLTVT.

This CDR3 reads CASSLGPNQPQHF. The CDR3, as DNA: TGTGCCAGCAGCTTGGGGCCTAATCAGCCCCAGCATTTT. The chain couples TRBV7-2 to TRBJ1-5; tentatively, D is TRBD1 (5 bases). This CDR3 spans 13 amino acids. The germline V and J ends were trimmed by 3 bases and 4 bases, with 7 bases remaining between them. The germline CDR1 and CDR2 sequences are SGHTA and FQGNSA.

This chain joins TRBV7-3 and TRBJ1-5; D is uncertain. Germline CDR1 reads SGHTA; CDR2 reads FQGTGA. The V end was cut by 6 bases, the J end by 4 bases, with 13 bases between. This CDR3 is built from 14 residues. Here the CDR3 reads CASSRARGNQPQHF. The CDR3 nucleotides read TGTGCCAGCAGTCGGGCCCGCGGGAATCAGCCCCAGCATTTT.

Note on this clone: Just one base apart from a much larger clone, this may be a read error. The J gene is TRBJ2-2, the V gene TRBV10-2; the match to TRBD1 covers 9 bases. Per germline, CDR1 WSHSY and CDR2 SAAADI. V lost 4 bases, J lost 3 bases, and 0 bases stayed unmatched. The CDR3 is made up of 14 amino acids. As DNA, the CDR3 is TGCGCCAGCAGTGGGACAGGGGACACCGGGGAGCTGTTTTTT. Translation gives CASSGTGDTGELFF.

The CDR3 is CALRQAGSGNTIYF. CDR3 DNA sequence: TGTGCCTTGCGACAGGCGGGCTCTGGAAACACCATATATTTT. The chain uses TRBV10-3 and TRBJ1-3; tentative D call: TRBD1 (6 bases). The CDR3 totals 14 residues. The germline V and J ends were trimmed by 11 bases and 0 bases, with 14 bases remaining between them. The germline V gene has CDR1 ENHRY and CDR2 SYGVKD.

The rearrangement links TRBV13 to TRBJ1-5, with no clear D. V was trimmed by 6 bases and J by 3 bases, leaving 15 bases between them. This CDR3 is built from 15 residues. Germline V lookup: CDR1 PRHDT, CDR2 FYEKMQ (reference sequence). The CDR3 DNA follows: TGTGCCAGCAGTAAATACGGGGATAACAATCAGCCCCAGCATTTT. It is translated as CASSKYGDNNQPQHF.

The rearrangement links TRBV11-2 to TRBJ2-1, with 9 nucleotides matching TRBD2. V was pared by 5 bases and J by 10 bases, with 15 bases of the junction left unmatched. In germline, CDR1 is SGHAT, CDR2 FQNNGV. The CDR3 length is 16 residues. CDR3 nucleotides: TGTGCCAGCAGCACCATTCTAGCGGGGTCCCTGGGGGAGCAGTTCTTC. This encodes CASSTILAGSLGEQFF.

This clone has more than one count but fewer than ten. The rearrangement uses TRBV6-6 and TRBJ2-7; D unresolved. Trimming removed 5 bases from V and 3 bases from J, with 14 bases in between. The germline CDR1 and CDR2 sequences are MNHNY and SVGAGI (reference sequence). This CDR3 region has 14 residues. The CDR3 sequence: CASSHDTPYYEQYF. The DNA for the CDR3 is TGTGCCAGCAGTCACGACACCCCCTACTACGAGCAGTACTTC.

The chain recombines TRBV5-1 with TRBJ2-5, with TRBD2 matching over 11 bases. After removal of 3 bases from V and 2 bases from J, the junction contained 9 bases not matched to a gene. Germline lookup yields CDR1 SGHRS and CDR2 YFSETQ. The CDR3 totals 17 residues. The CDR3 DNA reads TGCGCCAGCAGCTGGACCGCTAGCGGGAGGCTGCAAGAGACCCAGTACTTC. Protein: CASSWTASGRLQETQYF.

The J gene is TRBJ1-1, the V gene TRBV15, with 8 nucleotides matching TRBD1. In germline, CDR1 is LNHNV, CDR2 YYDKDF (reference sequence). After removal of 1 base from V and 1 base from J, the junction contained 5 bases not matched to a gene. The CDR3 consists of 16 residues. The CDR3 loop is CATSRGTGGQNTEAFF. CDR3 nucleotides: TGTGCCACCAGCAGAGGAACAGGGGGGCAGAACACTGAAGCTTTCTTT.